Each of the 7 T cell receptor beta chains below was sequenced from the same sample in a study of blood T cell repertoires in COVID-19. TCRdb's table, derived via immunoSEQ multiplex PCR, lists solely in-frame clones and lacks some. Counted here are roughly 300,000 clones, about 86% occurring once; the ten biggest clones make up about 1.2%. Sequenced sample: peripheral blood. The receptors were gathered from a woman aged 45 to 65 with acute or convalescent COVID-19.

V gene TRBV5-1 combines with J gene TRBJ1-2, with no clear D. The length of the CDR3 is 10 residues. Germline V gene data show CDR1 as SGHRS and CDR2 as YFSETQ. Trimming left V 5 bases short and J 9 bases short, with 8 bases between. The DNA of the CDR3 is TGCGCCAGCAGTCGAGCCCGCTACACCTTC. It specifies CASSRARYTF.

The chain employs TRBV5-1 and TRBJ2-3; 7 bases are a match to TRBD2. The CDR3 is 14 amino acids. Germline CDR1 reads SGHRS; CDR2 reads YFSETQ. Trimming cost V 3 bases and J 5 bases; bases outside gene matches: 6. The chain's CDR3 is CASSSDLAGDTQYF. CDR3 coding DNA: TGCGCCAGCAGCTCCGACTTAGCGGGAGATACGCAGTATTTT.

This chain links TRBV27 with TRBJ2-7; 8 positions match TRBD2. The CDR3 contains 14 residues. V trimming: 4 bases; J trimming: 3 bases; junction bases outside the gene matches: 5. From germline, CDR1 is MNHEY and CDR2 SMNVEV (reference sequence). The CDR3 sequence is CASSSGGRIYEQYF. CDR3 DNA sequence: TGTGCCAGCAGTTCGGGCGGGAGGATCTACGAGCAGTACTTC.

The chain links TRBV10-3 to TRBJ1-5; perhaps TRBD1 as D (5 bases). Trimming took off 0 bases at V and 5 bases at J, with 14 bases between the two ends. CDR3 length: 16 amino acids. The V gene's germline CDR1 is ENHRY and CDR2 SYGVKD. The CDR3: CAISESAPGTDQPQHF. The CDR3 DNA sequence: TGTGCCATCAGTGAGTCGGCCCCAGGGACTGATCAGCCCCAGCATTTT.

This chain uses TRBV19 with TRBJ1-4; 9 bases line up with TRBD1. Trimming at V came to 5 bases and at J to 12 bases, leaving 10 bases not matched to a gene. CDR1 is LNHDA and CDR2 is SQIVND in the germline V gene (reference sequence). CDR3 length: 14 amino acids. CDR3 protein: CASSRGQGLEELFF. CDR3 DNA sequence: TGTGCCAGTAGTCGAGGACAGGGGCTAGAAGAACTGTTTTTT.

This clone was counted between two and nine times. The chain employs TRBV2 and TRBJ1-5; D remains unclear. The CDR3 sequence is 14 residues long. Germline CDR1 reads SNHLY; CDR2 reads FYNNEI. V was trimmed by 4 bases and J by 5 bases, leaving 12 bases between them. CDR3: CASSGTSSDQPQHF. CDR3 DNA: TGTGCCAGCAGTGGGACTTCATCCGATCAGCCCCAGCATTTT.

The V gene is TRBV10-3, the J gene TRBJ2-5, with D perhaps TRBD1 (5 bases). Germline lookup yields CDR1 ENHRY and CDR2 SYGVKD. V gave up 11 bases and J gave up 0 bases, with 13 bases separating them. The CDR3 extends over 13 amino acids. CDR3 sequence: CAASTENQETQYF. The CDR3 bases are TGTGCCGCCTCGACAGAGAACCAAGAGACCCAGTACTTC.